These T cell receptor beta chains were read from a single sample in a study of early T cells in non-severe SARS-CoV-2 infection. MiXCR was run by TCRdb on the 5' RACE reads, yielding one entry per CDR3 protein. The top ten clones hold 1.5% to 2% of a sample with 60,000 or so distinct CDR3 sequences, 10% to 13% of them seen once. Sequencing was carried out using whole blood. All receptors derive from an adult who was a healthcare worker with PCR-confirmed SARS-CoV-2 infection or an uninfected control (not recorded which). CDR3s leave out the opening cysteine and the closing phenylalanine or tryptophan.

ASSRTGASSGNTIY	TRBJ1-3	TRBV5-4
SASRNTEAF	TRBJ1-1	TRBV29-1
ASSPSSDSYNEQF	TRBJ2-1	TRBV25-1
ASSQDRTTEAF	TRBJ1-1	TRBV3-1
ASSLPLTNSPLH	TRBJ1-6	TRBV27
ASRKRSDTNTEAF	TRBJ1-1	TRBV6-5
ASSSRQVRSYEQY	TRBJ2-7	TRBV6-6
ASTSGGAGSEQY	TRBJ2-7	TRBV3-1
ASSSGTTGELF	TRBJ2-2	TRBV7-2
SASPGAHTEAF	TRBJ1-1	TRBV20-1